The next 17 T cell receptor beta chains were all read from a single sample in a study of early T cells in non-severe SARS-CoV-2 infection. TCRdb processed the 5' RACE reads anew with MiXCR; each CDR3 protein has one entry. This table has about 31,000 distinct CDR3 sequences, roughly 5.8% appearing once. Sequencing input: whole blood. The receptors originated from an adult who was a healthcare worker with PCR-confirmed SARS-CoV-2 infection or an uninfected control (not recorded which).

This clonotype was counted ten times or more. This chain uses TRBV6-2 or TRBV6-3 with TRBJ2-2; TRBD2 agrees at 8 bases. CDR1 and CDR2 (germline): MNHEY, SVGEGT. The CDR3 is made up of 18 amino acids. Trimming cost V 2 bases and J 3 bases; bases outside gene matches: 11. The CDR3 region has the DNA TGTGCCAGCAGTTACAGGCGGGAGGCGGGCCTTTACACCGGGGAGCTGTTTTTT. It is translated as CASSYRREAGLYTGELFF.

This clonotype was counted only a few times. The chain has TRBV19 and TRBJ2-2; the D gene is possibly TRBD2 (6 bases). This CDR3 contains 17 residues. V was trimmed by 11 bases and J by 5 bases, leaving 27 bases between them. From germline, CDR1 is LNHDA and CDR2 SQIVND (reference sequence). The CDR3 DNA follows: TGTGCCTCCACCTCTCCTGGGGCGGATGCGGGGACCGGGGAGCTGTTTTTT. It is translated as CASTSPGADAGTGELFF.

This clonotype was detected only a few times. This chain connects TRBV18 to TRBJ2-3; D unclear. The CDR3 has 15 amino acids. Germline lookup yields CDR1 KGHSH and CDR2 LQKENI. Trimming cost V 1 base and J 1 base, with 9 bases left between them. Here the CDR3 DNA reads TGTGCCAGCTCACCACTGGGTTATGGCACAGATACGCAGTATTTT. It encodes CASSPLGYGTDTQYF.

This clonotype was detected many times. This chain uses TRBV7-6 with TRBJ2-1; 8 bases are shared with TRBD2. This CDR3 is built from 14 residues. CDR1 is SGHVS and CDR2 is FNYEAQ in the germline V gene. V was pared by 5 bases and J by 10 bases, with 10 bases of the junction left unmatched. CDR3 region: CASSPSTSVGEQFF. CDR3 bases: TGTGCCAGCAGCCCATCGACTAGCGTGGGCGAGCAGTTCTTC.

The V and J genes are TRBV14 and TRBJ2-3; tentatively, D is TRBD2 (5 bases). Between the trimmed V and J ends, which lost 0 bases and 0 bases, there was a span of 10 bases. The CDR3 loop spans 16 amino acids. The germline gives CDR1 SGHDN, CDR2 FVKESK. CDR3 in amino acids: CASSQELGFSTDTQYF. The CDR3 DNA follows: TGTGCCAGCAGCCAAGAACTAGGATTTAGCACAGATACGCAGTATTTT.

Many counts were recorded for this clonotype. The chain employs TRBV6-4 and TRBJ2-3; 11 positions agree with TRBD2. This CDR3 spans 16 amino acids. The germline gives CDR1 MRHNA, CDR2 SNTAGT. V gave up 2 bases and J gave up 2 bases; unmatched junction bases: 3. CDR3 sequence: CASSDQLAGDTDTQYF. CDR3 DNA sequence: TGTGCCAGCAGTGACCAACTAGCGGGAGACACAGATACGCAGTATTTT.

The sample holds many counts of this clonotype. The chain recombines TRBV2 with TRBJ2-2, with TRBD2 identical over 7 bases. Germline values: CDR1 SNHLY, CDR2 FYNNEI. The V and J ends lost 6 bases and 0 bases, in that order; junction bases with no gene match: 4. The CDR3 covers 15 residues. The CDR3 DNA follows: TGTGCCAGCAGACCAGGACTAGCGAACACCGGGGAGCTGTTTTTT. This encodes CASRPGLANTGELFF. Using reference TRBV2 and TRBJ2-2 for the parts outside the CDR3, the full variable domain is EPEVTQTPSHQVTQMGQEVILRCVPISNHLYFYWYRQILGQKVEFLVSFYNNEISEKSEIFDDQFSVERPDGSNFTLKIRSTKLEDSAMYFCASRPGLANTGELFFGEGSRLTVL.

The genes are TRBV11-2 and TRBJ2-1, with no clear D. Germline CDR1 reads SGHAT; CDR2 reads FQNNGV. This CDR3 region has 15 residues. V lost 7 bases and J 0 bases, leaving 13 bases between the germline ends. CDR3 sequence (DNA): TGTGCCAGCACCGCCCTTCCGAGCTCCTACAATGAGCAGTTCTTC. This encodes CASTALPSSYNEQFF.

This clonotype was seen ten or more times. This rearrangement joins TRBV6-1 to TRBJ2-7; tentative D call: TRBD1 (5 bases). The CDR3 sequence is 15 residues long. Per germline, CDR1 MNHNS and CDR2 SASEGT. Trimming took 2 bases from V and 3 from J, leaving 14 bases between them. The CDR3 spells CASSERSQGGYEQYF. In nucleotides, the CDR3 is TGTGCCAGCAGTGAAAGGTCCCAGGGCGGCTACGAGCAGTACTTC.

This clonotype was seen more than once but under ten times. V usage is TRBV20-1 and J usage is TRBJ2-7, with TRBD1 as a possible D gene (5 bases). There are 11 residues in the CDR3. Germline values: CDR1 DFQATT, CDR2 SNEGSKA (reference sequence). V lost 3 bases, J lost 6 bases, and 9 bases lay in between. CDR3 DNA: TGCAGTGCTAGGACAAGGGGCGAGCAGTACTTC. Residues: CSARTRGEQYF.

This clonotype counts as medium-sized. The chain is built from TRBV28 and TRBJ2-1, with 13 bases identical to TRBD2. CDR3 length: 18 amino acids. After removal of 5 bases from V and 8 bases from J, the junction contained 15 bases not matched to a gene. Germline V gene data show CDR1 as MDHEN and CDR2 as SYDVKM. The DNA of the CDR3 is TGTGCCAGCAGTCAGTCCCATGGACTAGCGGGAGCTAGAGATGAGCAGTTCTTC. Translating gives CASSQSHGLAGARDEQFF.

In its sample, this clonotype was seen many times. V gene TRBV14 combines with J gene TRBJ1-1; D unclear. Germline V lookup: CDR1 SGHDN, CDR2 FVKESK. Trimming pared 5 bases from V and 1 base from J, leaving 8 bases between. There are 13 residues in the CDR3. The CDR3 region is CASSIQPNTEAFF. CDR3 DNA: TGTGCCAGCAGCATCCAGCCGAACACTGAAGCTTTCTTT.

This clonotype has a count of ten or more. The chain has TRBV6-2 or TRBV6-3 and TRBJ2-7, with D possibly being TRBD1 (6 bases). Trimming took 5 bases from V and 6 from J, leaving 17 bases between them. Germline loops: CDR1 MNHEY, CDR2 SVGEGT. The length of the CDR3 is 14 residues. CDR3 DNA sequence: TGTGCCAGCAGTCCCTTCCGGGACACCGGCGAGCAGTACTTC. It specifies CASSPFRDTGEQYF.

The chain joins TRBV7-3 to TRBJ2-3; 11 bases agree with TRBD2. Germline values: CDR1 SGHTA, CDR2 FQGTGA. This CDR3 is built from 16 residues. With 5 bases clipped from V and 2 bases from J, the junction kept 6 bases outside the gene matches. The CDR3 sequence: CASSPGLADYTDTQYF. DNA for the CDR3: TGTGCCAGCAGCCCGGGACTAGCGGACTACACAGATACGCAGTATTTT. Drawing the rest from reference TRBV7-3 and TRBJ2-3, the complete variable domain is GAGVSQTPSNKVTEKGKYVELRCDPISGHTALYWYRQSLGQGPEFLIYFQGTGAADDSGLPNDRFFAVRPEGSVSTLKIQRTERGDSAVYLCASSPGLADYTDTQYFGPGTRLTVL.

This clonotype occurred many times. The chain recombines TRBV7-8 with TRBJ1-6; the D gene is possibly TRBD1 (6 bases). The ends were cut back, 1 base at V and 7 bases at J, with 8 bases in the middle. Looked up from germline, CDR1 is SGHVS and CDR2 is FQNEAQ. The CDR3 totals 14 residues. CDR3 in DNA: TGTGCCAGCAGCTTAGGGGGGGCGAATTCACCCCTCCACTTT. It encodes CASSLGGANSPLHF.

This clonotype was picked up many times. This chain uses TRBV5-1 with TRBJ2-1, with 8 bases lining up with TRBD2. Trimming at V came to 4 bases and at J to 4 bases, leaving 4 bases not matched to a gene. The germline CDR1 and CDR2 sequences are SGHRS and YFSETQ. CDR3 length: 14 residues. The CDR3 sequence is CASSPGLAYNEQFF. CDR3 DNA: TGCGCCAGCAGCCCCGGACTAGCTTACAATGAGCAGTTCTTC.

Many counts were recorded for this clonotype. The rearrangement joins TRBV7-8 to TRBJ2-1, with 9 nucleotides matching TRBD2. V gave up 6 bases and J gave up 7 bases; unmatched junction bases: 16. CDR3 length: 17 residues. CDR1 is SGHVS, CDR2 FQNEAQ, per germline. The chain's CDR3 is CASSPLGLSGSGNEQFF. The CDR3, as DNA: TGTGCCAGCAGTCCCCTTGGGCTTAGCGGGAGTGGGAATGAGCAGTTCTTC.